The T cell receptor beta chain described here comes from a study of shared clonotypes between healthy human individuals. Some clones are missing from TCRdb's copy, which holds only in-frame ones; the method was immunoSEQ multiplex PCR. The repertoire holds about 2.3 million clones, with more than 80% as singletons. Germline trimming cut 4 bases from V and 0 bases from J; bases unmatched to any gene: 4. The CDR3 is made up of 15 amino acids. Germline V lookup: CDR1 SEHNR, CDR2 FQNEAQ (reference sequence). The genes are TRBV7-9 and TRBJ2-7, with 9 bases lining up with TRBD1. This clonotype originated in a man in his late teens or twenties in good health. Some clones in this sample may be carry-over from other donors' samples. Specimen: naive CD4+ T cells from PBMCs. Subset specified: CD45RA+ positively selected. CDR3 residues: CASSWDRASSYEQYF. The CDR3 DNA is TGTGCCAGCAGCTGGGACAGGGCAAGCTCCTACGAGCAGTACTTC.